The 3 T cell receptor beta chains reported below all come from one sample, sequenced in a study of T cells in localized non-small cell lung cancer. Only in-frame clones appear in the TCRdb table, and some are missing; sequencing was by immunoSEQ multiplex PCR. The sample has tens of thousands of clones, around 89% seen once. Sequenced here: peripheral blood, sampled before any cancer treatment. Receptors originate from a woman aged 35 to 69 with stage I squamous cell lung carcinoma.

The chain is built from TRBV6-5 and TRBJ1-4; unclear D gene. Germline V CDR1 and CDR2: MNHEY, SVGAGI. V lost 6 bases to trimming and J lost 2 bases, with 13 bases between them. This CDR3 has 15 amino acids. The CDR3 nucleotides are TGTGCCAGCAGCCCCGGGTGGCAGACTAATGAAAAACTGTTTTTT. Its translation is CASSPGWQTNEKLFF.

The V and J genes are TRBV18 and TRBJ2-5, with TRBD1 identical over 9 bases. The V gene's germline CDR1 is KGHSH and CDR2 LQKENI. The CDR3 contains 15 residues. The V segment lost 3 bases and the J segment 4 bases; nucleotides outside the gene matches: 6. The DNA for the CDR3 is TGTGCCAGCTCACCCGGACAGGGGCGGGCAGAGACCCAGTACTTC. Protein: CASSPGQGRAETQYF.

The chain recombines TRBV5-4 with TRBJ2-2, with 12 bases aligning to TRBD2. This CDR3 region has 16 residues. The ends lost 4 bases at V and 5 bases at J; junction bases unmatched: 6. Per germline, CDR1 SGHNT and CDR2 YYREEE (reference sequence). CDR3 region: CASSEGLAGYTGELFF. Here the CDR3 DNA reads TGTGCCAGCAGCGAGGGACTAGCGGGCTATACCGGGGAGCTGTTTTTT.